The 3 T cell receptor beta chains listed next were all sequenced from one sample in a study of shared clonotypes between healthy human individuals (dated by TCRdb to about 2020). The receptor library was made with the immunoSEQ multiplex PCR assay. This immuneACCESS table, as held by TCRdb, lists in-frame sequences with V and J called but not all clones. Of the missing ones, under half trace to an unresolved V gene in checked studies; the others have no known cause. The sample table lists about 1 million clones, approximately 68% of them with a count of one. The leading ten clones occupy 1.5% of the sample. The material sequenced was memory CD4+ T cells sorted from blood. The cell subset or site label corresponds to: CD45RA-negative fraction. The origin of the receptors is a man in his late teens or twenties in good health.

The chain links TRBV19 to TRBJ1-2; no clear D gene. Germline V CDR1 and CDR2: LNHDA, SQIVND (reference sequence). The CDR3 is 16 amino acids. Trimming took off 3 bases at V and 4 bases at J, with 18 bases between the two ends. As DNA, the CDR3 is TGTGCCAGTAGTATTACGCAGGCAGCCCCTGCCTATGGCTACACCTTC. Protein sequence: CASSITQAAPAYGYTF. Complete variable domain (other parts from reference TRBV19 and TRBJ1-2): DGGITQSPKYLFRKEGQNVTLSCEQNLNHDAMYWYRQDPGQGLRLIYYSQIVNDFQKGDIAEGYSVSREKKESFPLTVTSAQKNPTAFYLCASSITQAAPAYGYTFGSGTRLTVV.

V and J are TRBV7-2 and TRBJ1-5; tentative D call: TRBD1 (6 bases). V gave up 1 base and J gave up 7 bases, with 14 bases separating them. CDR1 is SGHTA, CDR2 FQGNSA, per germline. The CDR3 consists of 15 residues. CDR3 coding DNA: TGTGCCAGCAGCTTAGGCGTCCAGGGGTTGCAGCCCCAGCATTTT. Residues: CASSLGVQGLQPQHF. Variable domain in full (rest from reference TRBV7-2 and TRBJ1-5): GAGVSQSPSNKVTEKGKDVELRCDPISGHTALYWYRQSLGQGLEFLIYFQGNSAPDKSGLPSDRFSAERTGGSVSTLTIQRTQQEDSAVYLCASSLGVQGLQPQHFGDGTRLSIL.

The chain uses TRBV27 and TRBJ2-6; D call uncertain. This CDR3 is 15 amino acids long. Trimming pared 2 bases from V and 0 bases from J, leaving 5 bases between. The germline V gene encodes CDR1 MNHEY and CDR2 SMNVEV (reference sequence). CDR3 sequence reads: CASSLRRSGANVLTF. The DNA of the CDR3 is TGTGCCAGCAGTTTAAGACGCTCTGGGGCCAACGTCCTGACTTTC. The full variable domain, in which reference TRBV27 and TRBJ2-6 provide the parts outside the CDR3, is EAQVTQNPRYLITVTGKKLTVTCSQNMNHEYMSWYRQDPGLGLRQIYYSMNVEVTDKGDVPEGYKVSRKEKRNFPLILESPSPNQTSLYFCASSLRRSGANVLTFGAGSRLTVL.